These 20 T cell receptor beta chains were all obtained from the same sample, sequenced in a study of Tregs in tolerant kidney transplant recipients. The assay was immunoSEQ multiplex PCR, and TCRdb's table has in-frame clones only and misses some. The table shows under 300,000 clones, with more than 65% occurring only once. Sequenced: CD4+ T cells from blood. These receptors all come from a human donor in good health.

CDR3 amino acids: CASSLGASSLMNTEAFF. In DNA form, the CDR3 reads TGCGCCAGCAGCTTGGGGGCCAGCTCTTTAATGAACACTGAAGCTTTCTTT. The V call is TRBV5-1, the J call TRBJ1-1; no reliable D call. The CDR3 sequence is 17 residues long. Trimming left V 0 bases short and J 0 bases short, with 15 bases between. Germline assignment: CDR1 SGHRS and CDR2 YFSETQ.

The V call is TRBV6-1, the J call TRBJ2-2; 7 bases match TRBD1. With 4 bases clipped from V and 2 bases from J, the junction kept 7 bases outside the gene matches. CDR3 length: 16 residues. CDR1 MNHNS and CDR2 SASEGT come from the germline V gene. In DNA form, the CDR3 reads TGTGCCAGCAGTGGGGACGAGGGGGCAAACACCGGGGAGCTGTTTTTT. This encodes CASSGDEGANTGELFF.

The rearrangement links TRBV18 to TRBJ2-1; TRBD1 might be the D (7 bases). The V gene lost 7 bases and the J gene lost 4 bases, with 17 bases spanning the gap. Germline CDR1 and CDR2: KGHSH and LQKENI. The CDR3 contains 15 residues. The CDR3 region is CASYAGQYPYNEQFF. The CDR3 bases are TGTGCCAGCTACGCGGGACAGTACCCATACAATGAGCAGTTCTTC.

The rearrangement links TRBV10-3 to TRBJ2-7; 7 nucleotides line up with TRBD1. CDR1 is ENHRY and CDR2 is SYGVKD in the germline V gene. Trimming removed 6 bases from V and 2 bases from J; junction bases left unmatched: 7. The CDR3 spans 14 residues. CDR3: CAIRTDRDAYEQYF. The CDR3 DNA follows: TGTGCCATCAGAACAGACAGGGACGCCTACGAGCAGTACTTC.

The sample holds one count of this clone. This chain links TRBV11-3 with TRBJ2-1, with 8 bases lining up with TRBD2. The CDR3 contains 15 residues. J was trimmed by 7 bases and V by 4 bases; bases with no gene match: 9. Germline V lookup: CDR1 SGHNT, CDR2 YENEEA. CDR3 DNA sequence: TGTGCCAGCAGCTCATCCCGGGGGGGAGGGAATGAGCAGTTCTTC. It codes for CASSSSRGGGNEQFF.

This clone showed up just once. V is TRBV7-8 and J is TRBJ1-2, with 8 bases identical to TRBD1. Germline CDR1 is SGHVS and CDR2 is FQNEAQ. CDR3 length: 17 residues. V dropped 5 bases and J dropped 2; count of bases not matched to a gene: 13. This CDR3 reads CASSIDRGPLLNYGYTF. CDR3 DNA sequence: TGTGCCAGCAGCATCGACAGGGGTCCTCTTTTAAACTATGGCTACACCTTC.

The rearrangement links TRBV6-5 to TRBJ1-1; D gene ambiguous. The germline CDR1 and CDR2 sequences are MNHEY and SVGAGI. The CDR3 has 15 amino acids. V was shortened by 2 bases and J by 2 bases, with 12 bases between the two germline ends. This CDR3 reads CASSYNDYLNTEAFF. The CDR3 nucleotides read TGTGCCAGCAGTTACAACGACTACCTCAACACTGAAGCTTTCTTT.

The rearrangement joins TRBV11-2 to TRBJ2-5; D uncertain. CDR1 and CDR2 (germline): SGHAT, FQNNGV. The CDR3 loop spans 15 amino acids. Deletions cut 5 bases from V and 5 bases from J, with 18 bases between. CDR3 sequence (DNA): TGTGCCAGCAGCCATCCCAATGGTGGATCGGAGACCCAGTACTTC. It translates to CASSHPNGGSETQYF.

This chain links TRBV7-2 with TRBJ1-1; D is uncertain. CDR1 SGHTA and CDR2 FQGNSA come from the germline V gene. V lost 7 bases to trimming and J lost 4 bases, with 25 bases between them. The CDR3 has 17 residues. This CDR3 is CASNPPGWVFRRTEAFF. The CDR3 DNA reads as TGTGCCAGCAATCCGCCTGGATGGGTATTTAGGCGCACTGAAGCTTTCTTT.

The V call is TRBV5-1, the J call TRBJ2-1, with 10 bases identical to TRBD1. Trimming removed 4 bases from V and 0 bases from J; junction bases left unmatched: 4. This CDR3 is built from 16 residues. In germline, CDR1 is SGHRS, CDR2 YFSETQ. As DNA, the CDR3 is TGCGCCAGCAGCGGACAGGGGGAAGTCTCCTACAATGAGCAGTTCTTC. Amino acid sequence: CASSGQGEVSYNEQFF.

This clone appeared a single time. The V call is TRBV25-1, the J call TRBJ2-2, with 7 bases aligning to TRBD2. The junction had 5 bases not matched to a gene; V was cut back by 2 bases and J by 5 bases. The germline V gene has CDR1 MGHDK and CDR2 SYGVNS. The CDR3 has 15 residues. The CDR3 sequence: CASSEVQGGTGELFF. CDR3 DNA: TGTGCCAGCAGTGAAGTTCAGGGAGGGACCGGGGAGCTGTTTTTT.

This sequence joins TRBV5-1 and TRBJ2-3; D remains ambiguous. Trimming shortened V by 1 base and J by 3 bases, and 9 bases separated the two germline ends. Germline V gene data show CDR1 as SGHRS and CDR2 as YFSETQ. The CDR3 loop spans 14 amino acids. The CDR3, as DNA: TGCGCCAGCAGCTTGTCTACCCAGACAGATACGCAGTATTTT. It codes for CASSLSTQTDTQYF.

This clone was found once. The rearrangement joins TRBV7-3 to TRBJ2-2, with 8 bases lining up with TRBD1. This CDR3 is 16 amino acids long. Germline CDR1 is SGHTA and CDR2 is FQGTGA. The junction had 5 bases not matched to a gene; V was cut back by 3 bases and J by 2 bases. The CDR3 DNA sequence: TGTGCCAGCAGCTTGCAGCAGGGGGCTAACACCGGGGAGCTGTTTTTT. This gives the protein CASSLQQGANTGELFF.

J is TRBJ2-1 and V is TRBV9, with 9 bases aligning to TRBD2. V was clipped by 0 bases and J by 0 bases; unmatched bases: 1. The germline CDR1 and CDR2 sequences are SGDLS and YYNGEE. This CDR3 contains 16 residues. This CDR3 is CASSVGTSASYNEQFF. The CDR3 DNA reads TGTGCCAGCAGCGTAGGGACTAGCGCCTCCTACAATGAGCAGTTCTTC.

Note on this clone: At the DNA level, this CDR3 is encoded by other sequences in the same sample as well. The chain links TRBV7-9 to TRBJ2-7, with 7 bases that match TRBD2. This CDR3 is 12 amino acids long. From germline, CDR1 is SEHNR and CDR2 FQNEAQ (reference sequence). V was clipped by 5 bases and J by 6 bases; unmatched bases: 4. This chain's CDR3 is CASSQAGVEQYF. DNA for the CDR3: TGTGCCAGCAGCCAGGCGGGAGTCGAGCAGTACTTC.

The CDR3 DNA reads TGTGCCAGCAGCTTAGGATCTAAACAAGCGGGAGAGTCCTACAATGAGCAGTTCTTC. This codes for CASSLGSKQAGESYNEQFF. V and J are TRBV11-2 and TRBJ2-1; 8 bases map to TRBD2. The CDR3 is 19 residues long. The V gene's germline CDR1 is SGHAT and CDR2 FQNNGV. Trimming cost V 1 base and J 1 base; bases outside gene matches: 12.

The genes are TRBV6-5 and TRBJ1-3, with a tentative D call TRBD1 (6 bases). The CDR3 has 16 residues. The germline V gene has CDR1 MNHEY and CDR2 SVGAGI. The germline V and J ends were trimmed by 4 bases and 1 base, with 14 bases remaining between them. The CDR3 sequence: CASSLRGAQSGNTIYF. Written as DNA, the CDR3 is TGTGCCAGCAGTTTGCGGGGGGCACAATCTGGAAACACCATATATTTT.

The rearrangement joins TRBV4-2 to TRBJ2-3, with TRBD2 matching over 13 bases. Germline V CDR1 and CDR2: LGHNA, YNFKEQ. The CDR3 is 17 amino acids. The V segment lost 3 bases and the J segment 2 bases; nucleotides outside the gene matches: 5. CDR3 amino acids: CASSQRTSGGHTDTQYF. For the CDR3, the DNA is TGTGCCAGCAGCCAGCGGACTAGCGGGGGCCACACAGATACGCAGTATTTT.

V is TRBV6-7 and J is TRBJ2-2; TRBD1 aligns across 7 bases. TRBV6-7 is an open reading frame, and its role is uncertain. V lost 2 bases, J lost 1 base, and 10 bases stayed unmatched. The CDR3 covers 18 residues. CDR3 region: CASSYTEGQGENTGELFF. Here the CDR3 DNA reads TGTGCCAGCAGTTACACTGAAGGGCAGGGGGAGAACACCGGGGAGCTGTTTTTT.

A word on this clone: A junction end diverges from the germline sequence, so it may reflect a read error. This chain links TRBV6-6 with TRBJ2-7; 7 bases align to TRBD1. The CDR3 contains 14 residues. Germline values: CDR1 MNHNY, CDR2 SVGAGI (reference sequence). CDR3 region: CASNYGDSRYEQYF. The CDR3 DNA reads TGTGCCAGCAATTACGGGGACAGCCGCTACGAGCAGTACTTC.